Following are 14 T cell receptor beta chains from one sample sequenced in a study of T cells in women clearing cervical HPV infection. Assay: immunoSEQ multiplex PCR; the TCRdb copy retains only in-frame clones and omits some. The sample spans tens of thousands of clones; the ten largest clones claim 2% to 3%. What was sequenced was blood buffy coat. The origin of the receptors is a woman aged 18 to 75 with a cervical HPV16 infection that either progressed to CIN3+ or cleared (not recorded which).

The CDR3 loop is CASSFNRFGTDTYTF. The DNA read from the CDR3 is TGTGCCAGCAGCTTTAACAGGTTCGGGACAGATACC. The J gene is TRBJ1-2, the V gene TRBV7-9, with TRBD1 matching 7 bases. Sequencing ends 3 residues short of the CDR3 end; the germline J gene provides the rest. Germline lookup yields CDR1 SEHNR and CDR2 FQNEAQ (reference sequence). The CDR3 runs 15 residues.

Notes on this clone: The missing CDR3 end, 3 residues past where the read stops, is filled in from the germline J gene. The V call is TRBV28, the J call TRBJ1-6, with 8 bases that match TRBD1. Germline CDR1 MDHEN, CDR2 SYDVKM. The CDR3 is 15 amino acids. Trimming at V came to 3 bases and at J to 7 bases, leaving 5 bases not matched to a gene. The sequenced part of the CDR3 DNA is TGTGCCAGCAGTTTGACAGGGGTGGCAAATTCACCC. This sequence encodes CASSLTGVANSP. The entire CDR3 protein is CASSLTGVANSPLHF.

With regard to this clone: Coverage ceases 3 residues before the CDR3 finishes, and the germline J gene fills in the end. The chain recombines TRBV20-1 with TRBJ2-7, with 7 bases aligning to TRBD2. The germline gives CDR1 DFQATT, CDR2 SNEGSKA (reference sequence). The CDR3 spans 15 residues. The J segment lost 5 bases and the V segment lost 0 bases, leaving 10 bases of the junction unmatched. The sequenced part of the CDR3 DNA is TGCAGTGCTAGAGATCTGGGCGGGAGTCCCAACGAG. It translates to CSARDLGGSPNE. The entire CDR3 reads CSARDLGGSPNEQYF.

Concerning this clone itself: The CDR3 end lies 3 residues beyond the end of the read and is filled in from the germline J gene. This chain joins TRBV7-2 and TRBJ2-7; the D gene is possibly TRBD1 (5 bases). The CDR3 is 14 residues long. V was clipped by 1 base and J by 3 bases, with 10 bases between them. From germline, CDR1 is SGHTA and CDR2 FQGNSA. CDR3 loop: CASSLERGNYEQYF. The sequenced CDR3 bases are TGTGCCAGCAGCTTAGAAAGGGGTAACTACGAG.

On this clone itself: Read data end 3 residues before the CDR3 end; the end is taken from the germline J gene. The V gene is TRBV2, the J gene TRBJ2-5; D remains ambiguous. V was pared by 3 bases and J by 4 bases, with 9 bases between. Germline CDR1 SNHLY, CDR2 FYNNEI. CDR3 size: 13 residues. This chain's CDR3 is CASSEFSGETQYF. The part of the CDR3 DNA that was read is TGTGCCAGCAGTGAGTTTTCCGGAGAGACC.

About this clone: The DNA ends 3 residues before the CDR3 does, and the rest of the CDR3 is filled in from the germline J gene. The chain links TRBV7-2 to TRBJ2-2; 8 bases fit TRBD1. CDR3 length equals 15 residues. CDR1 SGHTA and CDR2 FQGNSA come from the germline V gene. The CDR3 here is CASSETGAGNSPLFF. CDR3 DNA, as far as it was read: TGTGCCAGCAGCGAGACAGGGGCCGGGAATTCACCG.

On this clone: The read terminates 3 residues ahead of where the CDR3 ends, so the germline J gene completes it. This chain joins TRBV7-9 and TRBJ1-5; TRBD1 might be the D (6 bases). Germline values: CDR1 SEHNR, CDR2 FQNEAQ (reference sequence). Trimming cost V 1 base and J 5 bases, with 6 bases left between them. The CDR3 is made up of 13 amino acids. The CDR3 protein is CASSLEGDQPQHF. The CDR3 bases that were read are TGTGCCAGCAGCTTAGAGGGGGATCAGCCC.

CDR3 protein: CASSFLYGNQPQHF. The CDR3 DNA, read in part, is TGTGCCAGCAGTTTCTTATATGGCAATCAGCCC. The chain is built from TRBV28 and TRBJ1-5; D call uncertain. The read stops 3 residues short of the end of the CDR3; the missing end is completed from the germline J gene. V was cut by 3 bases and J by 2 bases, with 8 bases left in between. The CDR3 sequence is 14 residues long. CDR1 is MDHEN and CDR2 is SYDVKM in the germline V gene.

Incomplete CDR3 DNA: TGTGCCAGCAGGGAAAAGGGGAGCCATGGC. Amino acids: CASREKGSHG. The CDR3 in its entirety is CASREKGSHGYTF. V usage is TRBV2 and J usage is TRBJ1-2; D perhaps matches TRBD1 (5 bases). The read stops 3 residues short of the end of the CDR3; the missing end is completed from the germline J gene. Trimming removed 6 bases at V and 6 bases at J, with 14 bases between. Germline CDR1 reads SNHLY; CDR2 reads FYNNEI. The CDR3 totals 13 residues.

Details on this clone: The CDR3 is cut off 3 residues early in the read; its end comes from the germline J gene. The chain employs TRBV20-1 and TRBJ2-1; D is unclear. In germline, CDR1 is DFQATT, CDR2 SNEGSKA (reference sequence). This CDR3 is 12 amino acids long. V lost 4 bases and J lost 6, with 10 bases in between. The chain's CDR3 is CSATKGINEQFF. Incomplete CDR3 DNA: TGCAGTGCTACGAAGGGCATCAATGAG.

A note on this clone: From the germline J gene comes the end of the CDR3, since the read stops 3 residues before it. This chain joins TRBV2 and TRBJ1-2; D uncertain. The CDR3 covers 13 residues. Germline V lookup: CDR1 SNHLY, CDR2 FYNNEI. The part of the CDR3 DNA that was read is TGTGCCAGCAGGATAAGACTTCTTAGCGAC. Its protein product is CASRIRLLSD. The whole CDR3 reads CASRIRLLSDYTF.

Of note for this clone: Sequencing ends 3 residues short of the CDR3 end; the germline J gene provides the rest. The chain uses TRBV2 and TRBJ1-6; unclear D gene. V lost 4 bases and J 9 bases, leaving 10 bases between the germline ends. The CDR3 has 13 amino acids. Germline assignment: CDR1 SNHLY and CDR2 FYNNEI. CDR3: CASSAALSSPLHF. Partial CDR3 DNA: TGTGCCAGCAGTGCAGCCCTAAGTTCACCC.

For this clone: The CDR3 is cut off 3 residues early in the read; its end comes from the germline J gene. V and J are TRBV20-1 and TRBJ2-1; 8 bases agree with TRBD2. This CDR3 region has 16 residues. The germline CDR1 and CDR2 sequences are DFQATT and SNEGSKA (reference sequence). Unmatched junction bases numbered 10, after V lost 0 bases and J lost 6 bases. The CDR3 loop is CSARDPRGESFNEQFF. CDR3 DNA (partial): TGCAGTGCTAGAGACCCGCGGGGGGAGAGTTTCAATGAG.

Comment on this clone: The CDR3 end falls 3 residues outside the read, so it is completed with the germline J gene. This sequence joins TRBV19 and TRBJ1-5; D not resolved. V shed 1 base and J shed 6 bases, with 4 bases lying between them. CDR1 is LNHDA and CDR2 is SQIVND in the germline V gene (reference sequence). The CDR3 spans 12 residues. The sequenced part of the CDR3 DNA is TGTGCCAGTAGTATAGGTCTTCAGCCC. Translation gives CASSIGLQP. In full, the CDR3 is CASSIGLQPQHF.